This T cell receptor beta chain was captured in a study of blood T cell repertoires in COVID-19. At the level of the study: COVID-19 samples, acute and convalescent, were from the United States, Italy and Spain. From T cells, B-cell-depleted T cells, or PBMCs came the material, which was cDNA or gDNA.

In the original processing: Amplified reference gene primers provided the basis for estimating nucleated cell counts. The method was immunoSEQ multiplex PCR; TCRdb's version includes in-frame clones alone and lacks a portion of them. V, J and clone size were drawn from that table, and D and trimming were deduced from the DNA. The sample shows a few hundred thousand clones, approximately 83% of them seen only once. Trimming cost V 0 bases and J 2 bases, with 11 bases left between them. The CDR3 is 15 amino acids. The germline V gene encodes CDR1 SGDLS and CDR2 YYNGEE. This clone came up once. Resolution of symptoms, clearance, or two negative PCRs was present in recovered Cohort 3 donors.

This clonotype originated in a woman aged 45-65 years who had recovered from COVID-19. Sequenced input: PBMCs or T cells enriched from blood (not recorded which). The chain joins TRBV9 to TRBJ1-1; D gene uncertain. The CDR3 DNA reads TGTGCCAGCAGCGTAGGTGACGGGATAAACACTGAAGCTTTCTTT. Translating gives CASSVGDGINTEAFF. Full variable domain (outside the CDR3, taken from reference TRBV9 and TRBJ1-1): DSGVTQTPKHLITATGQRVTLRCSPRSGDLSVYWYQQSLDQGLQFLIQYYNGEERAKGNILERFSAQQFPDLHSELNLSSLELGDSALYFCASSVGDGINTEAFFGQGTRLTVV.